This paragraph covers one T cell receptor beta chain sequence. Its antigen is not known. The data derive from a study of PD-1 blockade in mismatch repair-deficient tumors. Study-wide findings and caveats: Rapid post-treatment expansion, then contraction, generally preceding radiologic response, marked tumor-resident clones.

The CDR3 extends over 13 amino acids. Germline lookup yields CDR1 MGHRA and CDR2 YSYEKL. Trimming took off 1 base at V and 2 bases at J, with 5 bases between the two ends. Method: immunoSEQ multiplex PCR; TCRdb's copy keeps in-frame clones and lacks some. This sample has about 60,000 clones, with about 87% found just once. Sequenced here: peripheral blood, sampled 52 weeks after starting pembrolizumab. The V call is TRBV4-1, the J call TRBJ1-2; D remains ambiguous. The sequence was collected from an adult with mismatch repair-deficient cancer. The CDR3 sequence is CASSQGPNYGYTF. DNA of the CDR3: TGCGCCAGCAGCCAAGGACCAAACTATGGCTACACCTTC.